A selection of T cell receptor beta chains follows, all from one sample in a study of cytomegalovirus exposure and HLA in healthy donors. Profiling relied on immunoSEQ multiplex PCR, and the TCRdb table lists in-frame clones only, not all of them. This sample has approximately 130,000 clones, with around three quarters found just once. Material: PBMCs. Source of these receptors: a man aged 25-45 years in good health and CMV-seronegative. Both conserved end residues are part of each CDR3. D genes are given only for firm matches. Not every row has a clone size; where given, it reads once, few, many or a size class.

V gene: TRBV28
D gene: .
clone size: .
J gene: TRBJ1-5
CDR3 protein: CASREGPSNQPQHF
CDR3 DNA: TGTGCCAGCAGGGAGGGCCCCAGCAATCAGCCCCAGCATTTT

V gene: TRBV6-6
D gene: TRBD1
clone size: .
J gene: TRBJ1-5
CDR3 protein: CASRQGLNQPQHF
CDR3 DNA: TGTGCCAGCAGACAGGGGTTGAATCAGCCCCAGCATTTT

V gene: TRBV25-1
D gene: TRBD1
clone size: .
J gene: TRBJ2-1
CDR3 protein: CASSDLLGGPIYNEQFF
CDR3 DNA: TGTGCCAGCAGTGACCTCCTAGGGGGCCCTATTTACAATGAGCAGTTCTTC

V gene: TRBV9
D gene: .
clone size: .
J gene: TRBJ1-3
CDR3 protein: CASSVEAGNGNTIYF
CDR3 DNA: TGTGCCAGCAGCGTAGAGGCGGGTAATGGAAACACCATATATTTT

V gene: TRBV30
D gene: TRBD1
clone size: .
J gene: TRBJ2-7
CDR3 protein: CAWSKTGLFYEQYF
CDR3 DNA: TGTGCCTGGAGTAAGACAGGGTTATTCTACGAGCAGTACTTC

V gene: TRBV27
D gene: TRBD1
clone size: .
J gene: TRBJ2-5
CDR3 protein: CASSPDRDPGQETQYF
CDR3 DNA: TGTGCCAGCAGTCCCGACAGGGACCCTGGGCAAGAGACCCAGTACTTC

V gene: TRBV28
D gene: .
clone size: .
J gene: TRBJ1-4
CDR3 protein: CASSFFDRLNEKLFF
CDR3 DNA: TGTGCCAGCAGTTTTTTCGACAGGTTGAATGAAAAACTGTTTTTT

V gene: TRBV15
D gene: TRBD2
clone size: few
J gene: TRBJ2-5
CDR3 protein: CATSRVGGLAGGETQYF
CDR3 DNA: TGTGCCACCAGCAGAGTTGGGGGACTAGCGGGAGGAGAGACCCAGTACTTC

V gene: TRBV5-1
D gene: TRBD2
clone size: .
J gene: TRBJ2-1
CDR3 protein: CASTNWAGGPNEQFF
CDR3 DNA: TGCGCCAGCACCAATTGGGCGGGAGGGCCTAATGAGCAGTTCTTC

V gene: TRBV4-3
D gene: .
clone size: .
J gene: TRBJ2-2
CDR3 protein: CASSQSGPTRELFF
CDR3 DNA: TGCGCCAGCAGCCAAAGCGGGCCGACCCGGGAGCTGTTTTTT

V gene: TRBV5-4
D gene: .
clone size: .
J gene: TRBJ2-2
CDR3 protein: CASSLDINTGELFF
CDR3 DNA: TGTGCCAGCAGCTTGGACATTAACACCGGGGAGCTGTTTTTT

V gene: TRBV5-1
D gene: .
clone size: .
J gene: TRBJ1-5
CDR3 protein: CASSLVGQPGQPQHF
CDR3 DNA: TGCGCCAGCAGCTTGGTGGGGCAACCAGGGCAGCCCCAGCATTTT

V gene: TRBV11-2
D gene: .
clone size: once
J gene: TRBJ2-5
CDR3 protein: CASSLRLEETQYF
CDR3 DNA: TGTGCCAGCAGCTTGCGTTTAGAGGAGACCCAGTACTTC

V gene: TRBV9
D gene: .
clone size: few
J gene: TRBJ1-1
CDR3 protein: CASSVRGGRGTEAFF
CDR3 DNA: TGTGCCAGCAGCGTAAGGGGGGGGCGCGGGACTGAAGCTTTCTTT

V gene: TRBV6-4
D gene: .
clone size: few
J gene: TRBJ1-2
CDR3 protein: CASSDGGGYGYTF
CDR3 DNA: TGTGCCAGCAGTGACGGGGGCGGCTATGGCTACACCTTC

V gene: TRBV7-9
D gene: TRBD2
clone size: .
J gene: TRBJ2-3
CDR3 protein: CASSSKSGGGTDTQYF
CDR3 DNA: TGTGCCAGCAGCTCGAAAAGCGGGGGAGGCACAGATACGCAGTATTTT

V gene: TRBV25-1
D gene: TRBD2
clone size: .
J gene: TRBJ2-3
CDR3 protein: CASSVGGTSDTQYF
CDR3 DNA: TGTGCCAGCAGTGTGGGGGGGACCTCAGATACGCAGTATTTT

V gene: TRBV19
D gene: .
clone size: .
J gene: TRBJ2-3
CDR3 protein: CASSAGDTQYF
CDR3 DNA: TGTGCCAGTAGTGCGGGGGATACGCAGTATTTT

V gene: TRBV10-3
D gene: .
clone size: .
J gene: TRBJ1-2
CDR3 protein: CAISLDSNYGYTF
CDR3 DNA: TGTGCCATCAGCCTTGACAGTAACTATGGCTACACCTTC

V gene: TRBV6-5
D gene: TRBD1
clone size: .
J gene: TRBJ1-6
CDR3 protein: CASRKGTGASPLHF
CDR3 DNA: TGTGCCAGCAGAAAGGGGACAGGGGCTTCACCCCTCCACTTT

V gene: TRBV7-9
D gene: TRBD2
clone size: .
J gene: TRBJ2-1
CDR3 protein: CASSLGSTSGIWEQFF
CDR3 DNA: TGTGCCAGCAGCTTAGGATCCACTAGCGGGATATGGGAGCAGTTCTTC

V gene: TRBV4-1
D gene: .
clone size: few
J gene: TRBJ2-7
CDR3 protein: CASSQVGRVDEQYF
CDR3 DNA: TGCGCCAGCAGCCAAGTTGGCAGGGTGGACGAGCAGTACTTC

V gene: TRBV27
D gene: .
clone size: once
J gene: TRBJ2-7
CDR3 protein: CASSTPRGTSYEQYF
CDR3 DNA: TGTGCCAGCAGCACTCCCCGGGGTACCTCCTACGAGCAGTACTTC

V gene: TRBV4-1
D gene: TRBD2
clone size: once
J gene: TRBJ2-5
CDR3 protein: CASSQDDRSGGRETQYF
CDR3 DNA: TGCGCCAGCAGCCAAGATGATAGGAGCGGGGGGCGGGAGACCCAGTACTTC

V gene: TRBV11-3
D gene: .
clone size: .
J gene: TRBJ2-5
CDR3 protein: CASSLGVTTYQYF
CDR3 DNA: TGTGCCAGCAGCTTAGGTGTCACCACTTACCAGTACTTC

V gene: TRBV6-1
D gene: .
clone size: few
J gene: TRBJ2-7
CDR3 protein: CASSEQTADPYEQYF
CDR3 DNA: TGTGCCAGCAGTGAACAGACAGCTGATCCCTACGAGCAGTACTTC

V gene: TRBV10-3
D gene: .
clone size: .
J gene: TRBJ1-2
CDR3 protein: CAIGPGGTNYGYTF
CDR3 DNA: TGTGCCATCGGGCCGGGAGGAACTAACTATGGCTACACCTTC

V gene: TRBV5-8
D gene: .
clone size: .
J gene: TRBJ1-1
CDR3 protein: CASSLDGKNTEAFF
CDR3 DNA: TGTGCCAGCAGCTTGGACGGGAAGAACACTGAAGCTTTCTTT

V gene: TRBV5-1
D gene: TRBD2
clone size: .
J gene: TRBJ2-1
CDR3 protein: CASSLEGRAQFF
CDR3 DNA: TGCGCCAGCAGCTTGGAGGGGAGGGCGCAGTTCTTC

V gene: TRBV27
D gene: TRBD2
clone size: .
J gene: TRBJ2-1
CDR3 protein: CASTGTSRFNEQFF
CDR3 DNA: TGTGCCAGCACCGGGACTAGCCGATTCAATGAGCAGTTCTTC

V gene: TRBV2
D gene: TRBD1
clone size: .
J gene: TRBJ1-6
CDR3 protein: CASSAGSNRGRSSPLHF
CDR3 DNA: TGTGCCAGCAGTGCGGGCTCGAACAGGGGTCGAAGTTCACCCCTCCACTTT